These T cell receptor beta chains were read from a single sample in a study of cytomegalovirus exposure and HLA in healthy donors. TCRdb's table, derived via immunoSEQ multiplex PCR, lists solely in-frame clones and lacks some. The sample lists under 200,000 clones, around 80% occurring once. Sequencing was carried out using PBMCs. All receptors derive from a woman in her forties or fifties in good health and CMV-seropositive. CDR3s include the opening cysteine and the closing phenylalanine or tryptophan. D genes are given only for firm matches. Some rows mark clone size as missing; the rest say once, few, many or name a class of expanded clone.

TRBV4-3	TRBJ1-5	TRBD1	18	NA	CASSHPGTGGQVAQPQHF	TGCGCCAGCAGCCATCCCGGGACAGGGGGCCAAGTTGCTCAGCCCCAGCATTTT
TRBV5-4	TRBJ2-5	TRBD2	16	once	CASSAGTSGRGETQYF	TGTGCCAGCAGCGCGGGGACTAGCGGGAGGGGAGAGACCCAGTACTTC
TRBV27	TRBJ2-1	TRBD2	16	few	CASSAPGTTTRGEQFF	TGTGCCAGCAGTGCACCCGGGACTACCACCCGAGGGGAGCAGTTCTTC
TRBV7-2	TRBJ2-1	NA	16	NA	CASSLLPTPTYNEQFF	TGTGCCAGCAGCTTACTTCCAACCCCAACTTACAATGAGCAGTTCTTC
TRBV27	TRBJ1-4	TRBD1	18	once	CASRTTGLAIMDNEKLFF	TGTGCCAGCAGGACGACAGGGCTTGCGATTATGGATAATGAAAAACTGTTTTTT
TRBV4-3	TRBJ2-1	NA	17	NA	CASSQAIGRVGYNEQFF	TGCGCCAGCAGCCAAGCCATCGGCAGGGTCGGCTACAATGAGCAGTTCTTC
TRBV5-1	TRBJ2-5	TRBD2	15	NA	CASSRTSVLGETQYF	TGCGCCAGCAGTCGCACTAGCGTGCTGGGAGAGACCCAGTACTTC
TRBV6-5	TRBJ2-1	NA	15	NA	CASSYSTGLGNEQFF	TGTGCCAGCAGTTACTCGACAGGACTTGGGAATGAGCAGTTCTTC
TRBV7-9	TRBJ1-5	NA	15	once	CSSSLTSEGNQPQHF	TGTTCCAGCAGCTTAACGAGCGAGGGCAATCAGCCCCAGCATTTT
TRBV7-9	TRBJ2-1	NA	12	NA	CASSLAGGEQFF	TGTGCCAGCAGCTTGGCGGGTGGTGAGCAGTTCTTC
TRBV6-1	TRBJ1-2	TRBD1	15	NA	CASKVGQGFAYGYTF	TGTGCCAGCAAAGTGGGACAGGGCTTTGCCTATGGCTACACCTTC
TRBV19	TRBJ1-4	TRBD1	16	NA	CASNSGTASFMEKLFF	TGTGCCAGTAACTCCGGGACAGCCTCCTTTATGGAAAAACTGTTTTTT
TRBV7-2	TRBJ2-7	NA	14	NA	CASSLGPRSYEQYF	TGTGCCAGCAGCTTAGGGCCCAGATCCTACGAGCAGTACTTC
TRBV5-1	TRBJ2-1	NA	12	NA	CASSSQGNEQFF	TGCGCCAGCAGCTCACAGGGCAATGAGCAGTTCTTC
TRBV7-2	TRBJ2-7	NA	14	NA	CASSPQGRSYEQYF	TGTGCCAGCAGCCCCCAGGGGAGATCCTACGAGCAGTACTTC
TRBV14	TRBJ2-2	NA	15	NA	CASSQVQGVTGELFF	TGTGCCAGCAGCCAAGTTCAGGGCGTCACCGGGGAGCTGTTTTTT
TRBV19	TRBJ1-5	TRBD1	16	once	CASSFRPGQREQPQHF	TGTGCCAGTAGTTTTAGACCGGGACAGAGAGAACAGCCCCAGCATTTT
TRBV7-7	TRBJ2-5	NA	16	NA	CASSLDRGAELQTQYF	TGTGCTAGCAGCTTAGATAGGGGCGCGGAATTACAGACCCAGTACTTC
TRBV7-2	TRBJ1-5	TRBD1	15	NA	CASSLGQASNQPQHF	TGTGCCAGCAGCCTAGGACAGGCAAGCAATCAGCCCCAGCATTTT
TRBV21-1	TRBJ1-5	NA	16	NA	CASSKNGTGDNQPQHF	TGTGCCAGCAGTAAGAACGGGACAGGCGATAATCAGCCCCAGCATTTT
TRBV19	TRBJ1-5	NA	13	few	CASSTTKNQPQHF	TGTGCCAGTAGTACTACTAAGAATCAGCCCCAGCATTTT
TRBV19	TRBJ2-1	TRBD1	15	few	CASSPGQGAYNEQFF	TGTGCCAGTAGTCCAGGACAGGGGGCCTACAATGAGCAGTTCTTC
TRBV7-2	TRBJ2-5	TRBD2	16	NA	CASSSPGLAGSETQYF	TGTGCCAGCAGCTCACCGGGACTAGCGGGGTCGGAGACCCAGTACTTC
TRBV7-2	TRBJ1-6	NA	16	NA	CASSLGRQTNNSPLHF	TGTGCCAGCAGCTTAGGGAGACAGACCAATAATTCACCCCTCCACTTT
TRBV10-3	TRBJ2-1	NA	15	NA	CAISATGVSYNEQFF	TGTGCCATCAGTGCCACCGGGGTATCCTACAATGAGCAGTTCTTC
TRBV7-9	TRBJ1-1	NA	13	NA	CASMNAPPQGTFF	TGTGCCAGCATGAACGCCCCCCCTCAGGGGACTTTCTTT
TRBV21-1	TRBJ1-3	NA	16	NA	CASSKDSGVQGNTIYF	TGTGCCAGCAGCAAAGACAGCGGCGTACAAGGAAACACCATATATTTT
TRBV5-1	TRBJ2-6	TRBD1	16	NA	CASSSSPTGGANVLTF	TGCGCCAGCAGCTCATCTCCGACAGGGGGTGCCAACGTCCTGACTTTC
TRBV29-1	TRBJ2-2	TRBD1	15	NA	CSGQRTGSNTGELFF	TGCAGCGGCCAGAGGACAGGGTCGAACACCGGGGAGCTGTTTTTT
TRBV11-3	TRBJ2-7	NA	15	NA	CASSLSAGSSYEQYF	TGTGCCAGCAGCTTATCGGCAGGGTCTAGTTACGAGCAGTACTTC
TRBV7-2	TRBJ2-3	TRBD2	16	NA	CASSSRTGLVSDTQYF	TGTGCCAGCAGCTCCCGTACCGGACTAGTTTCAGATACGCAGTATTTT
TRBV5-5	TRBJ2-2	NA	14	few	CASSPRTHTGELFF	TGTGCCAGCAGCCCCAGAACACACACCGGGGAGCTGTTTTTT
TRBV4-3	TRBJ2-1	TRBD1	16	NA	CASSQITGTGYNEQFF	TGCGCCAGCAGCCAGATTACCGGGACAGGGTACAATGAGCAGTTCTTC
TRBV5-1	TRBJ2-7	TRBD2	14	NA	CASRPGLADYEQYF	TGCGCCAGTCGGCCGGGACTAGCGGACTACGAGCAGTACTTC
TRBV25-1	TRBJ1-2	TRBD1	15	few	CASRETGAKNYGYTF	TGTGCCAGCAGGGAGACAGGGGCAAAGAACTATGGCTACACCTTC
TRBV21-1	TRBJ2-3	NA	12	few	CASTRPLRQQYF	TGTGCCAGCACCCGGCCCCTCCGACAGCAGTATTTT
TRBV19	TRBJ1-1	NA	12	NA	CASRGLRLEAFF	TGTGCCAGTCGGGGACTCCGATTGGAAGCTTTCTTT